A selection of T cell receptor beta chains follows, all from one sample in a study of Ad26.COV2.S vaccination and SARS-CoV-2 variants. The method was immunoSEQ multiplex PCR; TCRdb's version includes in-frame clones alone and lacks a portion of them. The table lists around 240,000 clones, around 87% of them singletons. This material consisted of peripheral blood, taken in a trial of Ad26.COV2.S vaccine versus placebo. The origin of the receptors is a person between 18 and 65 years old who received the Ad26.COV2.S COVID-19 vaccine or a placebo. Both conserved end residues are trimmed from each CDR3. Fields, in order: J gene, V gene, CDR3 protein.

J: TRBJ2-7
V: TRBV3-1/TRBV3-2
CDR3: ASSQGAPGQYEQY

J: TRBJ1-6
V: TRBV5-1
CDR3: ASSPGGLGQGPASYNSPLH

J: TRBJ1-6
V: TRBV11-2
CDR3: ASSSDKIVNSPLH

J: TRBJ2-1
V: TRBV28
CDR3: ASSLRGEQF

J: TRBJ2-7
V: TRBV27
CDR3: ASSSRGTSPSYEQY

J: TRBJ2-7
V: TRBV11-2
CDR3: ASSLKTGASVEQY

J: TRBJ1-2
V: TRBV9
CDR3: ASSGQGLGYGYT

J: TRBJ2-1
V: TRBV7-9
CDR3: ASSWGSGDEQF

J: TRBJ2-3
V: TRBV6-5
CDR3: ASSYVGTSYTQY

J: TRBJ2-1
V: TRBV10-2
CDR3: ASSGFNEQF

J: TRBJ2-7
V: TRBV9
CDR3: ASSRTGLNDEQY

J: TRBJ1-1
V: TRBV7-2
CDR3: ASSQQGNTEAF

J: TRBJ2-7
V: TRBV10-2
CDR3: ASSERGTYEQY

J: TRBJ2-5
V: TRBV14
CDR3: ASSQLGRVGQETQY

J: TRBJ1-2
V: TRBV14
CDR3: ASSPIGQIYGYT

J: TRBJ2-1
V: TRBV9
CDR3: ASSVEETSGHQDNEQF

J: TRBJ1-4
V: TRBV11-2
CDR3: ASSIRGRGGEKLF

J: TRBJ1-3
V: TRBV9
CDR3: ASSVAGALSGNTIY

J: TRBJ2-5
V: TRBV9
CDR3: ASSVTGTPGETQY

J: TRBJ2-7
V: TRBV10-3
CDR3: AIADAGYEQY

J: TRBJ1-2
V: TRBV7-2
CDR3: ASSTRGGNYGYT

J: TRBJ2-1
V: TRBV10-3
CDR3: AISESLAGAEQF